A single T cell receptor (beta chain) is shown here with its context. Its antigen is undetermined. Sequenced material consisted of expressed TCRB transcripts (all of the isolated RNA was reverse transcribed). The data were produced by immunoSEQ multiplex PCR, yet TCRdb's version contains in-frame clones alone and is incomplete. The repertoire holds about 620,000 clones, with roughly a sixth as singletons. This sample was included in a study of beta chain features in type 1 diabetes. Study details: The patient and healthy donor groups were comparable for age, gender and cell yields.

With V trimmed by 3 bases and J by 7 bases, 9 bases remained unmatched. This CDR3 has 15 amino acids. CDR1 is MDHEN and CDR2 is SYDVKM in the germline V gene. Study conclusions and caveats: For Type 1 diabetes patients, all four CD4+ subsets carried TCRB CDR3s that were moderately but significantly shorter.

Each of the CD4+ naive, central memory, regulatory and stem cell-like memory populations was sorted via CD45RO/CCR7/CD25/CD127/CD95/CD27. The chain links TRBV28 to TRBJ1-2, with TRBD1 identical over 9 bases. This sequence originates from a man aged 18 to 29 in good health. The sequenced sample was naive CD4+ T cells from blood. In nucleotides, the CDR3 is TGTGCCAGCAGTTTGGTCGGGACAGGGTTCCGTGGCTACACCTTC. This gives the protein CASSLVGTGFRGYTF.